Below are 11 T cell receptor beta chains sequenced from a single sample in a study of Ad26.COV2.S vaccination and SARS-CoV-2 variants. Treatment in this sample: about 20 received Ad26.COV2.S at low or high dose, single or two shots; 5 received placebo; per-sample allocation not given. Sampling occurred on day 63 after the first vaccine or placebo injection. Profiled with immunoSEQ multiplex PCR; TCRdb holds only in-frame clones, not every one. This sample yields about 400,000 clones, of which approximately 83% are seen a single time; approximately 7.8% belongs to the top ten. The sample here was peripheral blood, taken in a trial of Ad26.COV2.S vaccine versus placebo. Receptors originate from a person aged 18-60 years who received the Ad26.COV2.S COVID-19 vaccine or a placebo.

The V and J genes are TRBV6-2 or TRBV6-3 and TRBJ2-6; D uncertain. Germline V gives CDR1 MNHEY, CDR2 SVGEGT. This CDR3 has 12 residues. Trimming took off 0 bases at V and 18 bases at J, with 12 bases between the two ends. Here the CDR3 DNA reads TGTGCCAGCAGTTACTCGAGGCAGCCTTCGACTTTC. It yields the protein CASSYSRQPSTF.

The chain recombines TRBV2 with TRBJ2-7; 8 bases align to TRBD1. Looked up from germline, CDR1 is SNHLY and CDR2 is FYNNEI. The CDR3 extends over 10 amino acids. Trimming at V came to 4 bases and at J to 11 bases, leaving 1 base not matched to a gene. The CDR3 here is CASSAQGEYF. CDR3 bases: TGTGCCAGCAGTGCACAGGGGGAGTACTTC.

The chain combines TRBV27 with TRBJ2-3, with D perhaps TRBD1 or TRBD2 (5 bases each). From germline, CDR1 is MNHEY and CDR2 SMNVEV (reference sequence). The CDR3 extends over 14 amino acids. Trimming shortened V by 2 bases and J by 4 bases, and 10 bases separated the two germline ends. CDR3 amino acids: CASSLGLGADTQYF. The DNA of the CDR3 is TGTGCCAGCAGTTTAGGTCTGGGGGCAGATACGCAGTATTTT.

For the CDR3, the DNA is TGTGCCAGCAGTCGAGAAACCCAAGAGACCCAGTACTTC. Translation: CASSRETQETQYF. This chain connects TRBV6-2 or TRBV6-3 to TRBJ2-5; D not resolved. Germline CDR1 MNHEY, CDR2 SVGEGT. This CDR3 contains 13 residues. Deletions cut 5 bases from V and 1 base from J, with 8 bases between.

V and J are TRBV5-1 and TRBJ2-3, with 13 bases lining up with TRBD2. This CDR3 is built from 18 residues. V lost 1 base to trimming and J lost 2 bases; unmatched junction nucleotides: 7. The germline CDR1 and CDR2 sequences are SGHRS and YFSETQ. The CDR3 reads CASSLPLAGGPNTDTQYF. CDR3 DNA sequence: TGCGCCAGCAGCTTGCCACTAGCGGGAGGGCCCAACACAGATACGCAGTATTTT.

Note on this clone: Other DNA sequences in the same sample also yield this CDR3. CDR3 in amino acids: CASSPGGSTNEKLFF. DNA for the CDR3: TGCGCCAGCAGCCCAGGGGGCAGTACTAATGAAAAACTGTTTTTT. This chain connects TRBV5-1 to TRBJ1-4; TRBD1 agrees at 8 bases. CDR3 size: 15 residues. Trimming removed 4 bases from V and 2 bases from J; junction bases left unmatched: 4. CDR1 SGHRS and CDR2 YFSETQ come from the germline V gene. The whole variable domain, remainder taken from reference TRBV5-1 and TRBJ1-4, is KAGVTQTPRYLIKTRGQQVTLSCSPISGHRSVSWYQQTPGQGLQFLFEYFSETQRNKGNFPGRFSGRQFSNSRSEMNVSTLELGDSALYLCASSPGGSTNEKLFFGSGTQLSVL.

This clone has a single count. V is TRBV7-2 and J is TRBJ1-5; D is unclear. Germline V gene lookup returns CDR1 SGHTA and CDR2 FQGNSA. This CDR3 comprises 16 residues. V was clipped by 5 bases and J by 1 base, with 15 bases between them. For the CDR3, the DNA is TGTGCCAGCAGCCTAGTAGTGGGAGGCAGCAATCAGCCCCAGCATTTT. Amino acids: CASSLVVGGSNQPQHF.

This clone was recorded once. The V gene is TRBV5-4, the J gene TRBJ1-6; D gene ambiguous. CDR1 and CDR2 (germline): SGHNT, YYREEE (reference sequence). The CDR3 loop spans 14 amino acids. The V and J ends lost 1 base and 5 bases respectively, with 7 bases between them. The CDR3 protein is CASSLRWDNSPLHF. The CDR3 nucleotides read TGTGCCAGCAGCTTGAGGTGGGATAATTCACCCCTCCACTTT.

This chain links TRBV6-5 with TRBJ2-1, with D unclear. The V and J ends lost 6 bases and 4 bases respectively, with 10 bases between them. The CDR3 is 13 amino acids. Germline lookup yields CDR1 MNHEY and CDR2 SVGAGI. The CDR3 region is CASSPGVYNEQFF. As DNA, the CDR3 is TGTGCCAGCAGCCCAGGAGTTTACAATGAGCAGTTCTTC.

This clone is a singleton in its sample. The chain links TRBV7-2 to TRBJ2-4, with TRBD1 matching over 7 bases. The CDR3 sequence is 11 residues long. Unmatched junction bases numbered 7, after V lost 5 bases and J lost 15 bases. From germline, CDR1 is SGHTA and CDR2 FQGNSA. CDR3 bases: TGTGCCAGCAGCCTCGACAGGGTATGGTACTTC. Its protein is CASSLDRVWYF.

The V call is TRBV4-1, the J call TRBJ2-1; 10 nucleotides match TRBD2. Trimming cost V 0 bases and J 4 bases; bases outside gene matches: 6. The germline CDR1 and CDR2 sequences are MGHRA and YSYEKL. The CDR3 runs to 17 residues. The CDR3 sequence: CASSQEYGTSVYNEQFF. CDR3 sequence (DNA): TGCGCCAGCAGCCAAGAGTACGGGACTAGCGTGTACAATGAGCAGTTCTTC.